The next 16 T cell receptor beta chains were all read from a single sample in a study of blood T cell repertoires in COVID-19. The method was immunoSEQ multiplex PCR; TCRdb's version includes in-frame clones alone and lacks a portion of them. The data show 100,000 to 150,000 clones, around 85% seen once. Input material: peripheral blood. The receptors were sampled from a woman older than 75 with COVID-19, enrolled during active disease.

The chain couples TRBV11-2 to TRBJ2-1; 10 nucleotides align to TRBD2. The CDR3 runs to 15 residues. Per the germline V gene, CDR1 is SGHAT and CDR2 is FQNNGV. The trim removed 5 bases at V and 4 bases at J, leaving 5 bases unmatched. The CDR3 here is CASSPSGRGYNEQFF. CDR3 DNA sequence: TGTGCCAGCAGCCCTAGCGGGAGAGGGTACAATGAGCAGTTCTTC.

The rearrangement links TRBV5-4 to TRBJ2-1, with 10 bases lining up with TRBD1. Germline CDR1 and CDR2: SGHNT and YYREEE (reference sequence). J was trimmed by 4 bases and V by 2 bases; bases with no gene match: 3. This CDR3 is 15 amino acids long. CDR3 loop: CASSFRQGAYNEQFF. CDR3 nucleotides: TGTGCCAGCAGCTTTCGACAGGGGGCATACAATGAGCAGTTCTTC.

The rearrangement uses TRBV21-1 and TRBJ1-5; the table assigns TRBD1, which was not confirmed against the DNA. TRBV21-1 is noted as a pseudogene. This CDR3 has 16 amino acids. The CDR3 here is CASDRATHYSNQPQHF. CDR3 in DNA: TGTGCCAGCGACAGGGCTACCCATTATAGCAATCAGCCCCAGCATTTT.

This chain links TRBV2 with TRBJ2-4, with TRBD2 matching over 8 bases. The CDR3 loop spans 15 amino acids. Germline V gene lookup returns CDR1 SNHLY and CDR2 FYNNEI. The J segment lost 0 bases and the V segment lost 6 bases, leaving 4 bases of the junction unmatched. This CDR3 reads CASSVAGLAKNIQYF. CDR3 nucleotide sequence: TGTGCCAGCAGCGTAGCGGGGCTAGCCAAAAACATTCAGTACTTC.

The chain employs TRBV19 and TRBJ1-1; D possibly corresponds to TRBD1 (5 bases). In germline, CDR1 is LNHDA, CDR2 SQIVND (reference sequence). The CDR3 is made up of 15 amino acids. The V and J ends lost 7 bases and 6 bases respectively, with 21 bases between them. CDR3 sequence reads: CASTDGAIFLSEAFF. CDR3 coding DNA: TGTGCCAGTACCGATGGGGCCATTTTTCTCTCTGAAGCTTTCTTT. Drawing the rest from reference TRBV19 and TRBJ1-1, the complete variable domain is DGGITQSPKYLFRKEGQNVTLSCEQNLNHDAMYWYRQDPGQGLRLIYYSQIVNDFQKGDIAEGYSVSREKKESFPLTVTSAQKNPTAFYLCASTDGAIFLSEAFFGQGTRLTVV.

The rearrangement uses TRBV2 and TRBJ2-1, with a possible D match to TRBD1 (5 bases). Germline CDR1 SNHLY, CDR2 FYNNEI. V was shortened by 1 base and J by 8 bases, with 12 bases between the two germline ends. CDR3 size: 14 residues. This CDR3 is CASSEVGFRDEQFF. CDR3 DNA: TGTGCCAGCAGTGAAGTAGGGTTCAGGGATGAGCAGTTCTTC.

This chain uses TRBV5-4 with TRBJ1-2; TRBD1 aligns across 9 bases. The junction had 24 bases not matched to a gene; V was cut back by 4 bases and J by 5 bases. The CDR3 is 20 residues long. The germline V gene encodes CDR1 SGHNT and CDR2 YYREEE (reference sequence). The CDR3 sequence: CASSPRTGGSAGGPEYGYTF. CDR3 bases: TGTGCCAGCAGCCCCCGCACAGGGGGCTCAGCCGGAGGCCCAGAATATGGCTACACCTTC.

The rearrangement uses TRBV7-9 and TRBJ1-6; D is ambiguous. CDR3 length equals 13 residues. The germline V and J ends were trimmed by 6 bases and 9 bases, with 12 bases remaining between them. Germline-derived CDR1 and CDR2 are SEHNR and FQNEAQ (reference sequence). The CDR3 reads CASRDGLTSPLHF. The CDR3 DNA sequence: TGTGCCAGCAGGGACGGACTAACTTCACCCCTCCACTTT. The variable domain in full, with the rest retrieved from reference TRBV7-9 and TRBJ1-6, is DTGVSQNPRHKITKRGQNVTFRCDPISEHNRLYWYRQTLGQGPEFLTYFQNEAQLEKSRLLSDRFSAERPKGSFSTLEIQRTEQGDSAMYLCASRDGLTSPLHFGNGTRLTVT.

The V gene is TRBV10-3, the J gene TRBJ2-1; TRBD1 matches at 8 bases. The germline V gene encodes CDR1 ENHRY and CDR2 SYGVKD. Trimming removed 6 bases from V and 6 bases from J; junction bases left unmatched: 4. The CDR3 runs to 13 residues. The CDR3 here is CAIRSGTGNEQFF. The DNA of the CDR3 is TGTGCCATCAGATCCGGGACAGGCAATGAGCAGTTCTTC.

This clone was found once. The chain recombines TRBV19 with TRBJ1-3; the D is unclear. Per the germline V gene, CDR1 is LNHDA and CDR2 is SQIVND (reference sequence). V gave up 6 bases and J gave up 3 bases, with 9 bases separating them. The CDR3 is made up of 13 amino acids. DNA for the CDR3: TGTGCCAGTAGCGAAAGCCGTGGAAACACCATATATTTT. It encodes CASSESRGNTIYF.

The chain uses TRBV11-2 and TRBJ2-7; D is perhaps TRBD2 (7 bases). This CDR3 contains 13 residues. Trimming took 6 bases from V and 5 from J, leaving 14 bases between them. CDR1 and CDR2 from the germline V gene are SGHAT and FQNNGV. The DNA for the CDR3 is TGTGCCAGCAGGGGGGGCGGGAGAAACGAGCAGTACTTC. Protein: CASRGGGRNEQYF.

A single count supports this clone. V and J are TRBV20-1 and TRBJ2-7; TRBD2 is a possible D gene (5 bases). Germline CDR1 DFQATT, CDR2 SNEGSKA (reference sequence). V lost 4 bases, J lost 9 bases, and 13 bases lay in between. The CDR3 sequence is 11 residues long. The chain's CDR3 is CSAKGPGGQYF. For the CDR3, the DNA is TGCAGTGCTAAGGGCCCCGGAGGGCAGTACTTC.

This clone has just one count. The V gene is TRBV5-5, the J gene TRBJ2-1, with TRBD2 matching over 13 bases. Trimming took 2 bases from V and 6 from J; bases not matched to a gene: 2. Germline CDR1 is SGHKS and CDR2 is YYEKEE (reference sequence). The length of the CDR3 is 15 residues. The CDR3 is CASSLLAGGGNEQFF. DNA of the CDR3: TGTGCCAGCAGCTTACTAGCGGGAGGGGGCAATGAGCAGTTCTTC.

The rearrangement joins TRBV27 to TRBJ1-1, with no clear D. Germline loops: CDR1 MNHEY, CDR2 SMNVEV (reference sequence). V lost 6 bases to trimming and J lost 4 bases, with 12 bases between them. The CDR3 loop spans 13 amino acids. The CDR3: CASRTWRVTEAFF. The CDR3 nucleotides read TGTGCCAGCAGGACCTGGCGGGTCACTGAAGCTTTCTTT.

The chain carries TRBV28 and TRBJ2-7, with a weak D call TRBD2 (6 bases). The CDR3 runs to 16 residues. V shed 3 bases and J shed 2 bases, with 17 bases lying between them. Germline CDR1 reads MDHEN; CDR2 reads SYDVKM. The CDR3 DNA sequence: TGTGCCAGCAGTTTGAGGTTAGCGGCCCTCACCTACGAGCAGTACTTC. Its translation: CASSLRLAALTYEQYF.

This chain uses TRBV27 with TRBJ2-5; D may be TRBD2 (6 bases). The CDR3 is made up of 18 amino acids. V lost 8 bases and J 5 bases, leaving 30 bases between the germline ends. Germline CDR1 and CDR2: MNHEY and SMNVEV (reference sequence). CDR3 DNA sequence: TGTGCCAGCGCGGATTACAGCCCAACCGGAGGACGGGGGGAGACCCAGTACTTC. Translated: CASADYSPTGGRGETQYF.